The clone carrying this T cell receptor beta chain has a single count. Its antigen is unidentified. During its preparation, the TCRbeta library received unique molecular identifiers. TCRdb recomputed calls from the PCR reads with MiXCR, one row per CDR3 protein. The table includes around 580,000 distinct CDR3 sequences, 23% detected once. This entry comes from a study of T-cell reconstitution after alpha-beta-depleted transplantation in children. Study-level points and caveats: T-cell numbers and diversity one year post-transplant derived largely from freshly generated T cells. The origin of high day-60 TCRbeta diversity in some patients lay in surviving recipient T cells and thymic progenitors. Expanded clones from the graft, numbering several hundred, reportedly supplied alpha-beta T cells about two months after transplant.

Germline V gene sequence: CDR1 SGHRS, CDR2 YFSETQ. V was cut by 7 bases and J by 5 bases, with 13 bases left in between. The CDR3 is 13 amino acids. This specimen consisted of PBMCs, mostly from graft donor cells, obtained 360 days after TCRalphabeta/CD19-depleted stem cell transplant. This sequence originates from a boy younger than two who had a stem cell transplant for acute myeloid leukemia, so the T cells may come from the graft donor. The chain has TRBV5-1 and TRBJ2-1; the D is unclear. The DNA for the CDR3 is TGCGCCAGCCGCCCCCCAGACAACAATGAGCAGTTCTTC. Residues: CASRPPDNNEQFF.